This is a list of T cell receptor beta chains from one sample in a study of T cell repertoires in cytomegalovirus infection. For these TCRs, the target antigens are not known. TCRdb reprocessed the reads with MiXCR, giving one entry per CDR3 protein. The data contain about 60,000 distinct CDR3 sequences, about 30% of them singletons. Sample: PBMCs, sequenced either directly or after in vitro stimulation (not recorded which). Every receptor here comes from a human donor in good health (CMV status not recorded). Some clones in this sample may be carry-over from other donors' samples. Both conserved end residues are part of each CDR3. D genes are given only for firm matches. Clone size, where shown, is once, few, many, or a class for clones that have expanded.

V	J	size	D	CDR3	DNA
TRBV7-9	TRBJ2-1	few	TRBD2	CASSSSLAGGNHEQFF	TGTGCCAGCAGCTCCTCACTAGCGGGGGGGAATCATGAGCAGTTCTTC
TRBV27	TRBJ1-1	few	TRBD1	CASSLDRGTEAFF	TGTGCCAGCAGTTTAGACAGGGGCACTGAAGCTTTCTTT
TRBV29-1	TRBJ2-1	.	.	CSVEPSVNEQFF	TGCAGCGTTGAGCCTAGCGTTAATGAGCAGTTCTTC
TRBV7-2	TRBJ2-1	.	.	CASSLRGAGEQFF	TGTGCCAGCAGCTTACGGGGGGCAGGGGAGCAGTTCTTC
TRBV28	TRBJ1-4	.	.	CASSSWGATNEKLFF	TGTGCCAGCAGTTCATGGGGCGCGACTAATGAAAAACTGTTTTTT
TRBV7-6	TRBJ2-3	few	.	CASSSGNSAAQYF	TGTGCCAGCAGCTCCGGGAATTCCGCGGCGCAGTATTTT
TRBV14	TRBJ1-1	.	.	CASSQQEYTEAFF	TGTGCCAGCAGCCAACAGGAGTACACTGAAGCTTTCTTT
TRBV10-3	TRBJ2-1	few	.	CAISESGYPYNEQFF	TGTGCCATCAGTGAGTCTGGCTACCCGTACAATGAGCAGTTCTTC
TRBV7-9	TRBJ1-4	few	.	CASSKGNEKLFF	TGTGCCAGCTCTAAGGGGAATGAAAAACTGTTTTTT
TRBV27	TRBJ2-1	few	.	CASSAGTPNEQFF	TGTGCCAGCAGTGCCGGAACCCCCAATGAGCAGTTCTTC
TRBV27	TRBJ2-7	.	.	CASSPNGPYYEQYF	TGTGCCAGCAGTCCCAACGGACCCTACTACGAGCAGTACTTC
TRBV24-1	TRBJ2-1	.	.	CATSAEGSYNEQFF	TGTGCCACCAGTGCAGAGGGCTCCTACAATGAGCAGTTCTTC
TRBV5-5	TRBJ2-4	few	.	CASSFPGLGRNIQYF	TGTGCCAGCAGCTTCCCGGGACTTGGTCGGAACATTCAGTACTTC
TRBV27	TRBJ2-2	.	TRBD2	CASSLYRLAGTGELFF	TGTGCCAGCAGTTTATATCGGCTAGCGGGCACCGGGGAGCTGTTTTTT
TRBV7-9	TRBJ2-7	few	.	CASSPAGVQYEQYF	TGTGCCAGCAGCCCCGCTGGGGTACAATACGAGCAGTACTTC
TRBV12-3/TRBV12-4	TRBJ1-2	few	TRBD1	CASSLGTGGFYGYTF	TGTGCCAGCAGCCTTGGGACAGGGGGATTCTATGGCTACACCTTC
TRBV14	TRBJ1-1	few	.	CASNTWAGNTEAFF	TGTGCCAGCAACACCTGGGCCGGGAACACTGAAGCTTTCTTT
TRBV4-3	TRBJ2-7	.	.	CASSPFRDSAYEQYF	TGCGCCAGCAGCCCCTTTCGGGACTCCGCCTACGAGCAGTACTTC
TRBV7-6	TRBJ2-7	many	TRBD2	CASSLGTSGRASYEQYF	TGTGCCAGCAGCTTAGGGACTAGCGGGAGGGCTTCCTACGAGCAGTACTTC
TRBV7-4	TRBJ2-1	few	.	CASSLGTTNEQFF	TGTGCCAGCAGCTTAGGGACTACCAATGAGCAGTTCTTC
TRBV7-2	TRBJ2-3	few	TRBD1	CASSSRLGGADTQYF	TGTGCCAGCAGTTCTAGGCTAGGGGGCGCGGATACGCAGTATTTT
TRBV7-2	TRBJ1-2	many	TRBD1	CASSSAGTVPNYGYTF	TGTGCCAGCAGCTCCGCGGGGACAGTTCCTAACTATGGCTACACCTTC
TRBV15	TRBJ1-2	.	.	CATSRRPEVYGYTF	TGTGCCACCAGCAGAAGGCCCGAGGTTTATGGCTACACCTTC
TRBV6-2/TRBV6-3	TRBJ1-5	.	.	CASSQSSGWNQPQHF	TGTGCCAGCAGCCAATCATCAGGGTGGAATCAGCCCCAGCATTTT
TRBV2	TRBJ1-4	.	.	CASRDQAEKLFF	TGTGCCAGCAGGGACCAAGCTGAAAAACTGTTTTTT
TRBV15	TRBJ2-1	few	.	CATSRDQWGHYNEQFF	TGTGCCACCAGCAGAGATCAGTGGGGGCACTACAATGAGCAGTTCTTC
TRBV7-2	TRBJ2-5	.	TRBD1	CASSQDRGLQETQYF	TGTGCCAGCAGCCAGGACAGGGGCCTCCAAGAGACCCAGTACTTC
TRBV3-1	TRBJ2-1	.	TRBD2	CASSQVLTSGSTYNEQFF	TGTGCCAGCAGCCAAGTATTGACTAGCGGGAGCACGTACAATGAGCAGTTCTTC
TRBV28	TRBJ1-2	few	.	CASRRRDSYYGYTF	TGTGCCAGCAGAAGACGGGACTCTTACTATGGCTACACCTTC
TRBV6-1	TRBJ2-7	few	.	CASSDPDTAYEQYF	TGTGCCAGCAGTGACCCGGACACGGCCTACGAGCAGTACTTC
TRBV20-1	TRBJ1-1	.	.	CSASQVLGAEAFF	TGCAGTGCTAGCCAAGTCCTCGGCGCTGAAGCTTTCTTT
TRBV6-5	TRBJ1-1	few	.	CASSYGRVGEAFF	TGTGCCAGCAGTTACGGCCGGGTTGGTGAAGCTTTCTTT
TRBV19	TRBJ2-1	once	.	CASSLDASSYNEQFF	TGTGCCAGTAGTTTGGACGCAAGCTCCTACAATGAGCAGTTCTTC
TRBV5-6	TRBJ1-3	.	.	CASSSPPTTSSGNTIYF	TGTGCCAGCAGCTCCCCTCCTACAACAAGCTCTGGAAACACCATATATTTT
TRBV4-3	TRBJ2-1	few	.	CASSPSQETNEQFF	TGCGCCAGCAGCCCCTCCCAGGAGACCAATGAGCAGTTCTTC
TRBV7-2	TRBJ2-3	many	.	CASSPQGGDRAGTDTQYF	TGTGCCAGCAGCCCCCAGGGGGGGGACCGTGCGGGGACAGATACGCAGTATTTT
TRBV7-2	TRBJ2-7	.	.	CASSLERQLYEQYF	TGTGCCAGCAGCTTAGAGCGTCAGCTCTACGAGCAGTACTTC
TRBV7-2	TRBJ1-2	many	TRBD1	CASRRDSRYGYTF	TGTGCCAGCCGGCGGGACAGTCGCTATGGCTACACCTTC
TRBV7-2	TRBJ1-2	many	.	CASSLGRGSNYGYTF	TGTGCCAGCAGCTTAGGTCGGGGGAGTAACTATGGCTACACCTTC
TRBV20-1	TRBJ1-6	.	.	CSARDPGNSYNSPLHF	TGCAGTGCACGCGACCCAGGGAATTCGTATAATTCACCCCTCCACTTT
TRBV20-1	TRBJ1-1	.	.	CSAREPDPNTEAFF	TGCAGTGCTAGAGAACCCGACCCGAACACTGAAGCTTTCTTT
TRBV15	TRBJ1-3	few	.	CATSRDFRDTIYF	TGTGCCACCAGCAGAGATTTTAGAGACACCATATATTTT
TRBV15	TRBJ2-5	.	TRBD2	CATSRSLAGGETQYF	TGTGCCACCAGCAGAAGTCTAGCGGGAGGAGAGACCCAGTACTTC
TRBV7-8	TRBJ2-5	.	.	CASSLSSQGTQYF	TGTGCCAGCAGCTTATCCTCCCAAGGTACCCAGTACTTC
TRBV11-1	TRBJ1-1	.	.	CASSERRSTAEAFF	TGTGCCAGCAGCGAACGGCGCTCGACTGCTGAAGCTTTCTTT
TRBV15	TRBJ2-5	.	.	CATSITPGRSFGTQYF	TGTGCCACCAGCATTACACCGGGACGGTCTTTCGGGACCCAGTACTTC
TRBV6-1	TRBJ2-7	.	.	CASSGFYEQYF	TGTGCCAGCAGTGGCTTCTACGAGCAGTACTTC
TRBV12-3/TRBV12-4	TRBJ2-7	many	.	CASRDGPPDYEQYF	TGTGCCAGCAGGGACGGCCCCCCGGACTACGAGCAGTACTTC
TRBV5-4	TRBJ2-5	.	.	CASSRWRASGETQYF	TGTGCCAGCAGCCGGTGGCGGGCGTCGGGAGAGACCCAGTACTTC
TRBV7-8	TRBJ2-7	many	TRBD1	CASSPRPGQPNYEQYF	TGTGCCAGCAGCCCGAGACCGGGACAGCCCAACTACGAGCAGTACTTC
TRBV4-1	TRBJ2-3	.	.	CASSQDYRDSRDTQYF	TGCGCCAGCAGCCAAGATTATCGGGACTCCCGCGATACGCAGTATTTT
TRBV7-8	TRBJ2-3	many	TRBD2	CASSLGVFGSGGKGDTQYF	TGTGCCAGCAGCTTAGGCGTGTTTGGTAGCGGGGGTAAAGGGGATACGCAGTATTTT
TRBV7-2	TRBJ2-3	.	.	CASSLVGRVDTQYF	TGTGCCAGCAGCTTAGTTGGGCGGGTAGATACGCAGTATTTT
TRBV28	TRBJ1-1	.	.	CASSLVQENTEAFF	TGTGCCAGCAGTTTAGTACAGGAGAACACTGAAGCTTTCTTT
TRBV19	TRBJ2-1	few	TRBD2	CASSMGRGYNEQFF	TGTGCCAGTAGTATGGGGCGGGGGTACAATGAGCAGTTCTTC
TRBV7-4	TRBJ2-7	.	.	CASSSSGGVEQYF	TGTGCCAGCAGCTCCTCGGGTGGGGTCGAGCAGTACTTC
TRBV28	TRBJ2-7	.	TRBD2	CASSPGGRNRPYEQYF	TGTGCCAGCAGTCCCGGGGGGAGAAACCGACCCTACGAGCAGTACTTC
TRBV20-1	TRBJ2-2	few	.	CSAFRQENTGELFF	TGCAGTGCTTTTAGACAGGAGAACACCGGGGAGCTGTTTTTT
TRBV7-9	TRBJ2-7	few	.	CASSIAAGQGSYEQYF	TGTGCCAGCAGCATCGCGGCTGGGCAGGGAAGCTACGAGCAGTACTTC